The 11 T cell receptor beta chains listed next were all sequenced from one sample in a study of cytomegalovirus exposure and HLA in healthy donors. Measured with immunoSEQ multiplex PCR; TCRdb has only the in-frame clones, and not every one. This table holds 250,000 to 350,000 clones, roughly 89% found once. The sample taken for sequencing was PBMCs. The receptors were sampled from a woman aged 18-30 years in good health and CMV-seronegative.

The V gene is TRBV7-9, the J gene TRBJ2-7; 9 bases map to TRBD1. In germline, CDR1 is SEHNR, CDR2 FQNEAQ (reference sequence). This CDR3 is 16 amino acids long. V shed 2 bases, J shed 0 bases, and the junction held 5 bases outside the gene matches. The CDR3 reads CASSLSIQGASYEQYF. CDR3 DNA sequence: TGTGCCAGCAGCTTATCAATACAGGGGGCCTCCTACGAGCAGTACTTC.

This chain links TRBV7-6 with TRBJ2-7, with D perhaps matching TRBD2 (6 bases). The germline CDR1 and CDR2 sequences are SGHVS and FNYEAQ. The CDR3 sequence is 15 residues long. V was pared by 1 base and J by 2 bases, with 12 bases between. CDR3 residues: CASSLGSGLTYEQYF. For the CDR3, the DNA is TGTGCCAGCAGCTTAGGCTCGGGACTTACCTACGAGCAGTACTTC.

The V and J genes are TRBV28 and TRBJ1-2; possible D gene TRBD1, 6 bases. Trimming pared 4 bases from V and 8 bases from J, leaving 17 bases between. The CDR3 has 14 residues. Germline V CDR1 and CDR2: MDHEN, SYDVKM. CDR3: CASSWGQPLQGYTF. Written as DNA, the CDR3 is TGTGCCAGCAGTTGGGGACAACCGCTCCAAGGCTACACCTTC.

The V gene is TRBV2, the J gene TRBJ2-5; D is perhaps TRBD1 (7 bases). Germline CDR1 and CDR2: SNHLY and FYNNEI. CDR3 length: 14 amino acids. Trimming cost V 3 bases and J 1 base, with 9 bases left between them. The CDR3 coding sequence is TGTGCCAGCAGTGAGCGGGACAGCCAAGAGACCCAGTACTTC. Translating it yields CASSERDSQETQYF.

Only one count was recorded for this clone. At one boundary the junction diverges from the germline segment, which might be a read error. This chain connects TRBV7-7 to TRBJ2-1; 8 positions match TRBD2. Germline V gene sequence: CDR1 SSHAT, CDR2 FNYEAQ (reference sequence). This CDR3 is 16 amino acids long. CDR3 residues: CASSLVAGSSYNEQFF. The CDR3 DNA follows: TGTGCTAGCAGCTTAGTAGCGGGAAGCTCCTACAATGAGCAGTTCTTC.

The CDR3 DNA reads as TGTGCCAGCAGTTACTCCTCGGGATCCCCGAACTACGAGCAGTACTTC. Translated: CASSYSSGSPNYEQYF. The rearrangement uses TRBV6-5 and TRBJ2-7; maybe TRBD2 (5 bases). The ends were cut back, 0 bases at V and 3 bases at J, with 15 bases in the middle. The CDR3 contains 16 residues. Germline CDR1 is MNHEY and CDR2 is SVGAGI.

The chain combines TRBV2 with TRBJ2-1; 13 nucleotides agree with TRBD2. The CDR3 covers 15 residues. The V gene end was trimmed by 6 bases and the J gene end by 6 bases; junction bases not matched to a gene: 5. The V gene's germline CDR1 is SNHLY and CDR2 FYNNEI. CDR3 sequence reads: CASRPGLAGSNEQFF. The DNA for the CDR3 is TGTGCCAGCAGACCGGGACTAGCGGGATCCAATGAGCAGTTCTTC.

In nucleotides, the CDR3 is TGCGCCAGCAGCCCGCAGGTCCCCAGCACAGATACGCAGTATTTT. Its translation is CASSPQVPSTDTQYF. The rearrangement links TRBV4-3 to TRBJ2-3, with D hard to call. The CDR3 runs 15 residues. V was shortened by 4 bases and J by 0 bases, with 11 bases between the two germline ends. Germline CDR1 LGHNA, CDR2 YSLEER.

The CDR3 DNA sequence: TGTGCCAGCAGCCAAGATGAAGGAGGGTACTCCTACGAGCAGTACTTC. This translates into CASSQDEGGYSYEQYF. The V gene is TRBV4-2, the J gene TRBJ2-7; TRBD2 might be the D (6 bases). CDR3 length: 16 amino acids. Per germline, CDR1 LGHNA and CDR2 YNFKEQ. V gave up 0 bases and J gave up 0 bases, with 12 bases separating them.

The CDR3 sequence is CASSPPRGTQYF. The CDR3 nucleotides are TGCGCCAGCAGCCCTCCCAGGGGTACGCAGTATTTT. The gene calls are TRBV4-1 and TRBJ2-3, with a tentative D call TRBD1 (6 bases). Germline V gene data show CDR1 as MGHRA and CDR2 as YSYEKL. The V gene lost 4 bases and the J gene lost 8 bases, with 10 bases spanning the gap. There are 12 residues in the CDR3.

The chain couples TRBV6-6 to TRBJ1-2, with 7 bases identical to TRBD1. The junction had 4 bases not matched to a gene; V was cut back by 4 bases and J by 2 bases. There are 14 residues in the CDR3. Looked up from germline, CDR1 is MNHNY and CDR2 is SVGAGI (reference sequence). The DNA of the CDR3 is TGTGCCAGCAGTTCCCGGACAGGCAACTATGGCTACACCTTC. Its protein is CASSSRTGNYGYTF.